This section outlines one TCR beta chain sequence together with its context. The antigen is not known. This sample was included in a study of T cells in localized non-small cell lung cancer. This CDR3 has 14 amino acids. Germline assignment: CDR1 WSHSY and CDR2 SAAADI. The germline V and J ends were trimmed by 3 bases and 9 bases, with 17 bases remaining between them. Profiling relied on immunoSEQ multiplex PCR, and the TCRdb table lists in-frame clones only, not all of them. This sample yields about 54,000 clones, of which about 85% are seen a single time; less than 20% belongs to the top ten. Whole-study results and caveats: Among the top 100 tumor clones, a median around 60 appeared in adjacent lung. Heterogeneity stays possible, as sequencing covered only one tumor region. Maximal T cell clonality occurred in uninvolved adjacent lung, with tumor ranking below it.

The receptor was derived from an older female donor with stage II squamous cell lung carcinoma. The sample here was peripheral blood, taken before any cancer treatment. J is TRBJ2-5 and V is TRBV10-2; D may correspond to TRBD1 or TRBD2 (5 bases each). CDR3 coding DNA: TGCGCCAGCAGTGATGGGACCAGCACTAGGGCCCAGTACTTC. Its translation: CASSDGTSTRAQYF.